This T cell receptor beta chain appears in the sequencing data of a study of PD-1 and CTLA-4 blockade in melanoma. Some clones are missing from TCRdb's copy, which holds only in-frame ones; the method was immunoSEQ multiplex PCR. The sample consists of 7,000 to 8,500 clones, 75% to 90% of them appearing once. Germline assignment: CDR1 SEHNR and CDR2 FQNEAQ (reference sequence). The CDR3 is 12 amino acids. V was pared by 2 bases and J by 3 bases, with 5 bases between. The chain links TRBV7-9 to TRBJ2-7, with D unclear. The source is a human donor with melanoma. The sequences come from CD8+ T cells from peripheral blood, collected before anti-PD-1 treatment. The CDR3 here is CASSLNVYEQYF. As DNA, the CDR3 is TGTGCCAGCAGCTTAAACGTCTACGAGCAGTACTTC.